The text below deals with one TCR beta chain. Here immunoSEQ multiplex PCR was the method, and the copy in TCRdb shows in-frame clones only, minus some. The top ten hold 1.4% to 1.5% of the sample, which has 200,000 to 250,000 clones, 88% seen once. These data are taken from a study of blood T cell repertoires in COVID-19. The CDR3 is 13 amino acids. Germline CDR1 SGHNT, CDR2 YYREEE (reference sequence). Trimming took 0 bases from V and 5 from J, leaving 6 bases between them. The sample taken for sequencing was peripheral blood. This TCR was sampled from a man younger than 35 with active or convalescent COVID-19. This rearrangement joins TRBV5-4 to TRBJ1-3, with no clear D. CDR3 sequence reads: CASSLGQRNTIYF. The CDR3 region has the DNA TGTGCCAGCAGCTTGGGGCAGAGAAACACCATATATTTT. Full variable domain (outside the CDR3, taken from reference TRBV5-4 and TRBJ1-3): ETGVTQSPTHLIKTRGQQVTLRCSSQSGHNTVSWYQQALGQGPQFIFQYYREEENGRGNFPPRFSGLQFPNYSSELNVNALELDDSALYLCASSLGQRNTIYFGEGSWLTVV.